This TCR beta chain derives from a study of OX40 agonist ivuxolimab in advanced cancers. In the study overall: Every 2 weeks, ivuxolimab was infused into the patients intravenously at between 0.01 and 10 mg/kg.

TCRdb keeps only in-frame clones here, not all; method: immunoSEQ multiplex PCR. The sample has some 19,000 clones; roughly 80% are singletons. J was trimmed by 5 bases and V by 4 bases; bases with no gene match: 1. The CDR3 is made up of 13 amino acids. The germline CDR1 and CDR2 sequences are SEHNR and FQNEAQ (reference sequence). This clone was recorded a few times. Antigen unknown. Study-level findings and limits: People who partly responded at 0.1-3.0 mg/kg had some of the least clonal expansion seen. Relative to CD4+, CD8+ T cells held more expanded clones on average.

The origin of this receptor is an adult with an advanced solid tumor such as melanoma, head and neck, liver or kidney cancer. J is TRBJ1-1 and V is TRBV7-9; 10 bases fit TRBD1. The material was CD4+ or CD8+ T cells sorted from blood, obtained in a trial of the OX40 agonist ivuxolimab. Here the CDR3 DNA reads TGTGCCAGCAGCTGGACAGGGGGTACTGAAGCTTTCTTT. This gives the protein CASSWTGGTEAFF.